This TCR beta chain was identified during a study of T cells in Graves' hyperthyroidism and ophthalmopathy. The study's findings and limits: Most clonotypes expanded in the thyroid (above 0.001) were also present in blood.

Germline loops: CDR1 MNHEY, CDR2 SMNVEV (reference sequence). This CDR3 contains 14 residues. The ends lost 5 bases at V and 7 bases at J; junction bases unmatched: 5. There are many counts of this clonotype. The antigen is not known. Researchers amplified the TCR beta CDR3 regions from RNA transcripts. Carried out on the TCR CDR3, a first-round RT-PCR used the HTBI primer set. Via MiXCR, TCRdb re-called the multiplex PCR reads, giving one row per CDR3 protein. The sample contains roughly 290,000 distinct CDR3 sequences, approximately 14% of which appear only once. Sequenced input: blood. The chain has TRBV27 and TRBJ2-2; TRBD2 agrees at 9 bases. The receptor comes from a woman aged 40 to 55 with Graves' hyperthyroidism. The CDR3 DNA is TGTGCCAGCAGTGGTAGCGGGAGAGTCGGGGAGCTGTTTTTT. This codes for CASSGSGRVGELFF.